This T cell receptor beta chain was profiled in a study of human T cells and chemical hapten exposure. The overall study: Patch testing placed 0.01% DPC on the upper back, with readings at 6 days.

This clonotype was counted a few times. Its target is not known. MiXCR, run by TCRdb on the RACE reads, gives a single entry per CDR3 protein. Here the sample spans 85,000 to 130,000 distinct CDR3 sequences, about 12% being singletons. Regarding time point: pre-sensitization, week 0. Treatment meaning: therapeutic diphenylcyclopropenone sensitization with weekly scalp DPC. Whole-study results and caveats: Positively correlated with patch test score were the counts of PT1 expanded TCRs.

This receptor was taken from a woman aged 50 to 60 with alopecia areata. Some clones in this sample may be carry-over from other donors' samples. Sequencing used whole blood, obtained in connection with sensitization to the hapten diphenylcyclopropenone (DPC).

Here the CDR3 DNA reads TGTGCCAGCAGTTCCCCGGGGACTAGCGGGAGGAAGCAGTTCTTC. It yields the protein CASSSPGTSGRKQFF. The J gene is TRBJ2-1, the V gene TRBV12-3 or TRBV12-4; 15 positions match TRBD2. The V segment lost 4 bases and the J segment 11 bases; nucleotides outside the gene matches: 6. The CDR3 consists of 15 residues.